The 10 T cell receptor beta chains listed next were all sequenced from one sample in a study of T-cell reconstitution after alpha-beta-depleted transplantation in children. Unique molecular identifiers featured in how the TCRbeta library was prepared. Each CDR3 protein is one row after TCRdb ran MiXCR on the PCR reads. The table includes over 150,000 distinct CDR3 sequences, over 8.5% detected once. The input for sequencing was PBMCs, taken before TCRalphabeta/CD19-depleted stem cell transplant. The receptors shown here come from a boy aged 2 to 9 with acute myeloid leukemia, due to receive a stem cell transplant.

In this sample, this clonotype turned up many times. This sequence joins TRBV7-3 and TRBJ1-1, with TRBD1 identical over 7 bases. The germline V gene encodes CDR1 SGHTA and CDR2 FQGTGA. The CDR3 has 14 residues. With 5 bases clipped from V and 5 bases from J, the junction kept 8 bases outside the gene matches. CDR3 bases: TGTGCCAGCAGCGCACAGGGGAGGGGGACTGAAGCTTTCTTT. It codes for CASSAQGRGTEAFF. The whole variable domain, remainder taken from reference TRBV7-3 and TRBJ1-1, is GAGVSQTPSNKVTEKGKYVELRCDPISGHTALYWYRQSLGQGPEFLIYFQGTGAADDSGLPNDRFFAVRPEGSVSTLKIQRTERGDSAVYLCASSAQGRGTEAFFGQGTRLTVV.

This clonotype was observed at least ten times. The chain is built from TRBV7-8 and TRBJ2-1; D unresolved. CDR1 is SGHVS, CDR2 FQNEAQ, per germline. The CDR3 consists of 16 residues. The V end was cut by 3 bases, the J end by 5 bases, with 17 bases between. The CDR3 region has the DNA TGTGCCAGCAGCTTTATAGTTTTTCCCTCGGACAATGAGCAGTTCTTC. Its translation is CASSFIVFPSDNEQFF.

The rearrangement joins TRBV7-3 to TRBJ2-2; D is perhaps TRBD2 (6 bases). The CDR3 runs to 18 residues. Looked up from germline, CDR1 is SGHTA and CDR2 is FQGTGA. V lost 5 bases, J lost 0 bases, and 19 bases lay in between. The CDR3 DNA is TGTGCCAGCAGCGCCCACACGACCGGGAGAACGAACACCGGGGAGCTGTTTTTT. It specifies CASSAHTTGRTNTGELFF.

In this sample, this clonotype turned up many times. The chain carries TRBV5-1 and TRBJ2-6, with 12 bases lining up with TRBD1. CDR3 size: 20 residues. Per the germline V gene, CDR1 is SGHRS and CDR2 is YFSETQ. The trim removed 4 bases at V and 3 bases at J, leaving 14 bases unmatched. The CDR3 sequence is CASSKIRPGQGADGANVLTF. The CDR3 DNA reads TGCGCCAGCAGCAAAATTCGTCCGGGACAGGGGGCTGATGGGGCCAACGTCCTGACTTTC.

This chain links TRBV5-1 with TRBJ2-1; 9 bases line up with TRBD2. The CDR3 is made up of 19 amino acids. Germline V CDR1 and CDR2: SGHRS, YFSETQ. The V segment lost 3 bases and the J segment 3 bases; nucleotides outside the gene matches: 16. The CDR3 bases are TGCGCCAGCAGCTGGGCGACTGGAGCGGGGGGCCCCGTCTACAATGAGCAGTTCTTC. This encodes CASSWATGAGGPVYNEQFF.

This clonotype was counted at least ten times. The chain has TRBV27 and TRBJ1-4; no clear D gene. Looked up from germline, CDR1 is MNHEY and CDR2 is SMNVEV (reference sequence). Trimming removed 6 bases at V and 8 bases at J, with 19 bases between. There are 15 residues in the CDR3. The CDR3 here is CASRLREQGLEKLFF. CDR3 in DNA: TGTGCCAGCAGGCTCCGGGAGCAAGGATTGGAAAAACTGTTTTTT.

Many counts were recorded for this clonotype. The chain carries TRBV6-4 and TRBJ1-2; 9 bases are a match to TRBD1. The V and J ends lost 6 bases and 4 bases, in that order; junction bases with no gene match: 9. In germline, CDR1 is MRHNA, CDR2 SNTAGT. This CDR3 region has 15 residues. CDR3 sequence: CASSPGDRESYGYTF. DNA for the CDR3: TGTGCCAGCAGCCCCGGGGACAGGGAGAGCTATGGCTACACCTTC.

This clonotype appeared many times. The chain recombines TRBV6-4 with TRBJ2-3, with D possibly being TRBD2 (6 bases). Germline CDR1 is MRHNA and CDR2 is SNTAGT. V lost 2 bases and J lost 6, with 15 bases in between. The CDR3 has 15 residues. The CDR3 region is CASSDRAGSGDTQYF. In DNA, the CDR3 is TGTGCCAGCAGTGACAGGGCGGGAAGTGGCGATACGCAGTATTTT.

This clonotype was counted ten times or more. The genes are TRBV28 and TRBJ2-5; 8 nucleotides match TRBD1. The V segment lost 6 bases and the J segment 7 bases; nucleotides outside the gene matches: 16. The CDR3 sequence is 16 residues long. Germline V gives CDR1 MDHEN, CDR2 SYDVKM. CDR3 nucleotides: TGTGCCAGCAGCTTAGGCGGGCAGGGGGCAAGGGGGACCCAGTACTTC. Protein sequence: CASSLGGQGARGTQYF.

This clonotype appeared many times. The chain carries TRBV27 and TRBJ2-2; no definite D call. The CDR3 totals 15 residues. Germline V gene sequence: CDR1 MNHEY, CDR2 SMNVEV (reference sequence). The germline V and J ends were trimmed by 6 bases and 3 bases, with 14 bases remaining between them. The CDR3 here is CASSRSWTDTGELFF. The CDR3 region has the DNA TGTGCCAGCAGCCGCTCGTGGACCGACACCGGGGAGCTGTTTTTT.